One sample yielded the 11 T cell receptor beta chains listed below, sequenced in a study of T cells in localized non-small cell lung cancer. Clones were sequenced by immunoSEQ multiplex PCR, and TCRdb holds only the in-frame ones, with some missing. The sample contains roughly 1,700 clones, about 20% of which appear only once. Here the sequenced sample was normal lung tissue next to the tumor, taken before any cancer treatment. The origin of the receptors is a male donor aged 60 or over with stage III squamous cell lung carcinoma.

The chain is built from TRBV11-3 and TRBJ2-5; D may correspond to TRBD1 or TRBD2 (6 bases each). This CDR3 is 16 amino acids long. Germline CDR1 SGHNT, CDR2 YENEEA. The V gene lost 4 bases and the J gene lost 5 bases, with 20 bases spanning the gap. The CDR3 nucleotides read TGTGCCAGCAGCTCAACTATAAGGGGGGCCGGGGAGACCCAGTACTTC. Its translation: CASSSTIRGAGETQYF.

The V and J genes are TRBV28 and TRBJ2-1; no clear D. CDR1 is MDHEN, CDR2 SYDVKM, per germline. The CDR3 loop spans 13 amino acids. Trimming removed 7 bases at V and 5 bases at J, with 12 bases between. The CDR3 here is CASIEAFNNEQFF. The CDR3 region has the DNA TGTGCCAGCATCGAGGCCTTTAACAATGAGCAGTTCTTC.

This clone has only a few counts. V and J are TRBV6-8 and TRBJ1-2; 7 bases align to TRBD1. With 11 bases clipped from V and 5 bases from J, the junction kept 14 bases outside the gene matches. The CDR3 has 14 residues. CDR1 is MNHGY and CDR2 is SAAAGT in the germline V gene. CDR3 nucleotide sequence: TGTGCCGCAACTCCAGGGGGAAGCGCGTATGGCTACACCTTC. Its translation is CAATPGGSAYGYTF.

The rearrangement joins TRBV14 to TRBJ2-1; a possible D gene is TRBD2 (5 bases). The CDR3 spans 13 residues. Germline-derived CDR1 and CDR2 are SGHDN and FVKESK. V dropped 5 bases and J dropped 10 bases, with 15 bases sitting between them. CDR3 sequence reads: CASSLGLGREQFF. The CDR3 nucleotides read TGTGCCAGCAGCTTAGGACTGGGTAGGGAGCAGTTCTTC.

This clone rates as medium-sized (0.01 to 0.1%). The chain carries TRBV4-1 and TRBJ1-2; TRBD1 is a possible D gene (6 bases). The CDR3 length is 15 residues. Per the germline V gene, CDR1 is MGHRA and CDR2 is YSYEKL. V lost 0 bases and J 4 bases, leaving 12 bases between the germline ends. The CDR3 loop is CASSQELQGLYGYTF. The CDR3 DNA reads as TGCGCCAGCAGCCAAGAACTACAGGGTCTCTATGGCTACACCTTC.

This chain uses TRBV14 with TRBJ2-7; tentative D call: TRBD1 (6 bases). Germline values: CDR1 SGHDN, CDR2 FVKESK. V was pared by 4 bases and J by 0 bases, with 16 bases between. This CDR3 comprises 16 residues. CDR3 region: CASSLTWGRISYEQYF. The CDR3 DNA sequence: TGTGCCAGCAGCCTTACTTGGGGGCGCATCTCCTACGAGCAGTACTTC.

This clone was recorded a few times. This sequence joins TRBV7-6 and TRBJ1-3; D is ambiguous. CDR1 and CDR2 from the germline V gene are SGHVS and FNYEAQ. The germline V and J ends were trimmed by 3 bases and 2 bases, with 8 bases remaining between them. The CDR3 extends over 14 amino acids. In DNA form, the CDR3 reads TGTGCCAGCAGCTTCCCCACAGCTGGAAACACCATATATTTT. This codes for CASSFPTAGNTIYF.

The chain combines TRBV29-1 with TRBJ2-6; D call uncertain. There are 13 residues in the CDR3. Germline lookup yields CDR1 SQVTM and CDR2 ANQGSEA. V was pared by 4 bases and J by 0 bases, with 4 bases between. The CDR3 DNA reads as TGCAGCGTTGTCGTCTCTGGGGCCAACGTCCTGACTTTC. Amino acids: CSVVVSGANVLTF.

This clone was seen a handful of times. The rearrangement uses TRBV6-8 and TRBJ2-1; 9 bases agree with TRBD2. This CDR3 has 16 amino acids. The germline V gene encodes CDR1 MNHGY and CDR2 SAAAGT. Germline trimming cut 6 bases from V and 5 bases from J; bases unmatched to any gene: 11. The CDR3: CASSTPLAGGHNEQFF. For the CDR3, the DNA is TGTGCCAGCAGCACTCCCTTGGCGGGGGGGCACAATGAGCAGTTCTTC.

This clone qualifies as large. The chain employs TRBV6-8 and TRBJ2-1, with 7 bases that match TRBD2. This CDR3 has 14 residues. Germline V lookup: CDR1 MNHGY, CDR2 SAAAGT. The trim removed 7 bases at V and 4 bases at J, leaving 7 bases unmatched. This CDR3 reads CASTKAGQYNEQFF. CDR3 in DNA: TGTGCCAGCACCAAAGCGGGGCAATACAATGAGCAGTTCTTC.

V usage is TRBV11-3 and J usage is TRBJ1-5; a weak D match, TRBD1 (6 bases). This CDR3 has 16 amino acids. Trimming removed 1 base at V and 7 bases at J, with 17 bases between. CDR1 is SGHNT and CDR2 is YENEEA in the germline V gene. CDR3 nucleotide sequence: TGTGCCAGCAGCTTAGGGGGAGACAGGAGAGTACAGCCCCAGCATTTT. Translating gives CASSLGGDRRVQPQHF.